This T cell receptor (beta chain) was sequenced for a study of CD4 T cells in relation to SARS-CoV-2 and coronaviruses. Before the COVID-19 pandemic, during about 2011-2019, CD4+ T cells were taken from unexposed donors. The length of the CDR3 is 15 residues. The V gene lost 0 bases and the J gene lost 2 bases, with 11 bases spanning the gap. The germline V gene encodes CDR1 SGDLS and CDR2 YYNGEE. Sequenced by immunoSEQ multiplex PCR; TCRdb stores in-frame clones only, minus some. The sample yields about 55,000 clones, 75% to 90% seen once. Sequencing was done on a sample of memory CD4+ T cells from PBMCs. The gene calls are TRBV9 and TRBJ2-5; maybe TRBD2 (5 bases). The TCR sequence derives from a human donor in good health. CDR3 DNA: TGTGCCAGCAGCGTAGAGGACTCGGTACAAGAGACCCAGTACTTC. Its protein product is CASSVEDSVQETQYF.